The present entry profiles one TCR beta chain with its context. Its antigen is undetermined. Using immunoSEQ multiplex PCR, the repertoire was profiled, and TCRdb retains in-frame clones only, with some absent. The sample has over 20,000 clones; roughly 84% are singletons. These data belong to a study of PD-1 blockade in classical Hodgkin lymphoma. Study summary: The nivolumab dose that patients received was 3 mg/kg, given intravenously every 2 weeks. Findings of the study overall: CD4+ but not CD8+ TCR diversity rose significantly by C4D1. Exclusion was applied to patients who started nivolumab under 1 year after ASCT.

With no exception, relapse followed autologous stem cell transplantation in all patients, and brentuximab vedotin exposure varied. It was by magnetic negative selection that CD4+ T cells were purified from thawed PBMCs. Trimming pared 10 bases from V and 2 bases from J, leaving 15 bases between. Germline-derived CDR1 and CDR2 are MDHEN and SYDVKM. The CDR3 has 14 amino acids. The TCR sequence derives from a human donor with classical Hodgkin lymphoma. This sample comprised CD4+ T cells from blood, obtained at baseline. This sequence joins TRBV28 and TRBJ1-5; D might be TRBD1 (6 bases). CDR3 amino acids: CANQGSGGNQPQHF. The CDR3 nucleotides read TGTGCCAACCAAGGCTCAGGGGGCAATCAGCCCCAGCATTTT.